The 17 T cell receptor beta chains reported below all come from one sample, sequenced in a study of CD8 T cells in ankylosing spondylitis. TCRdb ran MiXCR on the 5' RACE reads and lists one entry per CDR3 protein. In the table there are 300,000 to 400,000 distinct CDR3 sequences, 20% to 25% of which are singletons. The sequenced sample was blood, either unsorted or a sorted T cell fraction (not recorded which). The receptors come from a male donor with ankylosing spondylitis or in good health (not recorded which).

CDR3 sequence: CAIGDRGFYEQYF. Here the CDR3 DNA reads TGTGCCATCGGGGACAGGGGGTTCTACGAGCAGTACTTC. This chain links TRBV10-3 with TRBJ2-7, with 11 bases aligning to TRBD1. Germline CDR1 and CDR2: ENHRY and SYGVKD. The CDR3 is 13 amino acids. Losses at the gene ends were 8 bases for V and 3 bases for J; bases not matched to a gene: 3.

This clonotype appeared a few times. This rearrangement joins TRBV28 to TRBJ2-1; 8 nucleotides line up with TRBD2. Germline V CDR1 and CDR2: MDHEN, SYDVKM. With 2 bases clipped from V and 3 bases from J, the junction kept 6 bases outside the gene matches. The CDR3 is made up of 16 amino acids. The CDR3 loop reads CASSLLGGAFYNEQFF. CDR3 DNA: TGTGCCAGCAGTTTACTCGGGGGGGCCTTCTACAATGAGCAGTTCTTC.

Worth noting for this clonotype: A junction end diverges from the germline sequence, so it may reflect a read error. The V call is TRBV27, the J call TRBJ2-1, with 8 bases identical to TRBD2. The CDR3 loop spans 15 amino acids. CDR1 and CDR2 (germline): MNHEY, SMNVEV (reference sequence). The CDR3 is CASSLRAGGYNEEFF. The CDR3 DNA reads TGTGCCAGCAGTTTACGGGCGGGGGGTTACAATGAGGAGTTCTTC.

This CDR3 is CASSDAGVTDTQYF. DNA of the CDR3: TGTGCCAGCAGCGACGCGGGGGTCACAGATACGCAGTATTTT. This chain connects TRBV5-6 to TRBJ2-3; 7 bases map to TRBD2. Germline assignment: CDR1 SGHDT and CDR2 YYEEEE. The CDR3 has 14 residues. The trim removed 4 bases at V and 2 bases at J, leaving 4 bases unmatched.

The chain's CDR3 is CASTGTVDYEQYF. In nucleotides, the CDR3 is TGCGCCAGTACCGGGACAGTAGACTACGAGCAGTACTTC. The rearrangement joins TRBV5-1 to TRBJ2-7; TRBD1 matches at 7 bases. CDR3 length equals 13 residues. The J segment lost 3 bases and the V segment lost 8 bases, leaving 8 bases of the junction unmatched. Germline V CDR1 and CDR2: SGHRS, YFSETQ.

This clonotype has a handful of counts. The gene calls are TRBV29-1 and TRBJ1-1, with D perhaps matching TRBD1 (5 bases). The germline CDR1 and CDR2 sequences are SQVTM and ANQGSEA. With 6 bases removed from V and 4 bases from J, the gap between germline ends came to 18 bases. The CDR3 runs to 14 residues. CDR3 sequence reads: CSVTTGGEGTEAFF. The DNA of the CDR3 is TGCAGCGTAACGACCGGGGGGGAAGGCACTGAAGCTTTCTTT.

The chain combines TRBV9 with TRBJ2-1; 8 bases fit TRBD2. The germline CDR1 and CDR2 sequences are SGDLS and YYNGEE. The CDR3 sequence is 13 residues long. The trim removed 4 bases at V and 10 bases at J, leaving 7 bases unmatched. In DNA, the CDR3 is TGTGCCAGCAGCACGGGGGGGTGGGGCGAGCAGTTCTTC. Its protein product is CASSTGGWGEQFF.

The CDR3 region has the DNA TGTGCCAGCAGTGATGGCGGACGCTCCACCTACGAGCAGTACTTC. Its protein product is CASSDGGRSTYEQYF. The chain has TRBV2 and TRBJ2-7; D unresolved. This CDR3 contains 15 residues. The V end lost 3 bases, the J end lost 2 bases, and 14 bases lay between the germline ends. Looked up from germline, CDR1 is SNHLY and CDR2 is FYNNEI.

V and J are TRBV9 and TRBJ2-2, with TRBD2 matching 10 bases. With V trimmed by 4 bases and J by 7 bases, 10 bases remained unmatched. The CDR3 consists of 16 residues. CDR1 and CDR2 (germline): SGDLS, YYNGEE. The DNA of the CDR3 is TGTGCCAGCAGCTGGAAAAGCGGGGGGGCGGACGGGGAGCTGTTTTTT. The encoded protein is CASSWKSGGADGELFF.

The rearrangement uses TRBV25-1 and TRBJ1-3; D is uncertain. CDR1 and CDR2 from the germline V gene are MGHDK and SYGVNS. Between the trimmed V and J ends, which lost 6 bases and 6 bases, there was a span of 12 bases. This CDR3 spans 13 amino acids. The CDR3 sequence: CASRGEAENTIYF. CDR3 bases: TGTGCCAGCAGGGGTGAGGCTGAAAACACCATATATTTT.

The chain employs TRBV28 and TRBJ2-1; TRBD2 matches at 9 bases. The CDR3 has 15 amino acids. Germline CDR1 reads MDHEN; CDR2 reads SYDVKM. J gave up 2 bases and V 7 bases, and 6 bases lay outside the gene matches. CDR3 in DNA: TGTGCCAGCACCATAATAGCGGGGGCCTACAATGAGCAGTTCTTC. Translating gives CASTIIAGAYNEQFF.

This clonotype has just a few counts. The rearrangement uses TRBV27 and TRBJ2-3, with D hard to call. Trimming stripped 7 bases from V and 2 bases from J, with 10 bases between. This CDR3 is 13 amino acids long. Germline-derived CDR1 and CDR2 are MNHEY and SMNVEV (reference sequence). The CDR3 reads CASNSRSTDTQYF. For the CDR3, the DNA is TGTGCCAGCAATTCTCGGTCCACAGATACGCAGTATTTT.

The chain recombines TRBV10-3 with TRBJ2-7; D call uncertain. Trimming stripped 0 bases from V and 3 bases from J, with 9 bases between. This CDR3 has 14 residues. CDR1 is ENHRY and CDR2 is SYGVKD in the germline V gene. The CDR3 bases are TGTGCCATCAGTGAGTCTAGGGTTGGCTACGAGCAGTACTTC. This translates into CAISESRVGYEQYF.

The rearrangement links TRBV7-9 to TRBJ2-7, with a possible D match to TRBD1 (6 bases). This CDR3 spans 17 amino acids. V was trimmed by 1 base and J by 6 bases, leaving 22 bases between them. Germline V gives CDR1 SEHNR, CDR2 FQNEAQ (reference sequence). The CDR3 sequence: CASSLEEVRAGDGEQYF. CDR3 in DNA: TGTGCCAGCAGCTTAGAAGAAGTGAGAGCAGGGGATGGCGAGCAGTACTTC.

The rearrangement uses TRBV7-6 and TRBJ1-1; 8 nucleotides agree with TRBD1. Germline values: CDR1 SGHVS, CDR2 FNYEAQ. Unmatched junction bases numbered 2, after V lost 1 base and J lost 4 bases. This CDR3 is built from 14 residues. The CDR3 DNA sequence: TGTGCCAGCAGCTTAGGACAGGGGAGCACTGAAGCTTTCTTT. Protein: CASSLGQGSTEAFF.

This clonotype was counted between two and nine times. V gene TRBV14 combines with J gene TRBJ2-7; no firm D call. Between the trimmed V and J ends, which lost 4 bases and 8 bases, there was a span of 15 bases. The CDR3 totals 13 residues. CDR1 SGHDN and CDR2 FVKESK come from the germline V gene. This CDR3 is CASSPTVWDKQYF. The CDR3 DNA is TGTGCCAGCAGCCCCACCGTATGGGATAAGCAGTACTTC. Complete variable domain (other parts from reference TRBV14 and TRBJ2-7): EAGVTQFPSHSVIEKGQTVTLRCDPISGHDNLYWYRRVMGKEIKFLLHFVKESKQDESGMPNNRFLAERTGGTYSTLKVQPAELEDSGVYFCASSPTVWDKQYFGPGTRLTVT.

The rearrangement joins TRBV20-1 to TRBJ2-5; D is ambiguous. CDR3 length: 9 amino acids. Germline lookup yields CDR1 DFQATT and CDR2 SNEGSKA (reference sequence). Between the trimmed V and J ends, which lost 6 bases and 4 bases, there was a span of 3 bases. The CDR3 region has the DNA TGCAGTGCCGGAGAGACCCAGTACTTC. Translated, it gives CSAGETQYF.